This T cell receptor beta chain derives from a study of OX40 agonist ivuxolimab in advanced cancers. Study background: Every 2 weeks, patients received ivuxolimab intravenously, dosed at 0.01 to 10 mg/kg. Patients treated during dose escalation were battling hepatocellular carcinoma, melanoma, renal cell or head and neck cancer.

A remark on this clone: Its antigen is currently unknown.

Clones were sequenced by immunoSEQ multiplex PCR, and TCRdb holds only the in-frame ones, with some missing. The data show under 20,000 clones, with about 80% seen just once and roughly 14% held by the top ten. Points from the study as a whole: Normalized T-cell clonal expansion was also low in a subset of nonresponders. More expanded clones were found, on average, in CD8+ than in CD4+ T cells.

With 3 bases removed from V and 7 bases from J, the gap between germline ends came to 10 bases. From germline, CDR1 is SEHNR and CDR2 FQNEAQ (reference sequence). This CDR3 contains 13 residues. The V call is TRBV7-9, the J call TRBJ2-1; unclear D gene. Here the sequenced sample was CD4+ or CD8+ T cells sorted from blood, taken in a trial of the OX40 agonist ivuxolimab. The TCR originated in an adult with an advanced solid tumor such as melanoma, head and neck, liver or kidney cancer. In nucleotides, the CDR3 is TGTGCCAGCAGCTTTGTAGGGTCGAATGAGCAGTTCTTC. Translating it yields CASSFVGSNEQFF. Full variable domain (rest looked up from reference TRBV7-9 and TRBJ2-1): DTGVSQNPRHKITKRGQNVTFRCDPISEHNRLYWYRQTLGQGPEFLTYFQNEAQLEKSRLLSDRFSAERPKGSFSTLEIQRTEQGDSAMYLCASSFVGSNEQFFGPGTRLTVL.